This T cell receptor beta chain was captured by sequencing in a study of technical replicates of blood from a handful of donors. Using immunoSEQ multiplex PCR, the repertoire was profiled, and TCRdb retains in-frame clones only, with some absent. The sample holds approximately 51,000 clones; 85% to 95% are singletons and the top ten take around 4%. This receptor was taken from a human donor in good health. Some clones in this sample may be carry-over from other donors' samples. Sequenced input: PBMCs.

The CDR3 coding sequence is TGTGCCAGCAGCCCTGTTAAGCAGGGGGAAGATTCACCCCTCCACTTT. It codes for CASSPVKQGEDSPLHF. The V call is TRBV7-9, the J call TRBJ1-6; 7 nucleotides align to TRBD1. After removal of 5 bases from V and 8 bases from J, the junction contained 12 bases not matched to a gene. The germline gives CDR1 SEHNR, CDR2 FQNEAQ (reference sequence). This CDR3 spans 16 amino acids.